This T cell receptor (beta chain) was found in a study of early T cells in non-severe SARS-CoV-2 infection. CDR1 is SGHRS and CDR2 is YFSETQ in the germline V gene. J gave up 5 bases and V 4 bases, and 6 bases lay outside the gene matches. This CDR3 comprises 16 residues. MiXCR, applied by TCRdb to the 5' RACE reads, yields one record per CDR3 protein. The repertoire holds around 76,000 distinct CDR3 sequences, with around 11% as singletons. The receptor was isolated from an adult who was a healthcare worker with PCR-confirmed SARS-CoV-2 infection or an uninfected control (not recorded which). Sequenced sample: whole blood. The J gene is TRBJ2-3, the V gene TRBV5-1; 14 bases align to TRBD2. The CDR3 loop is CASSPGTSGGLDTQYF. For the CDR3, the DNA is TGCGCCAGCAGCCCGGGGACTAGCGGGGGACTAGATACGCAGTATTTT.